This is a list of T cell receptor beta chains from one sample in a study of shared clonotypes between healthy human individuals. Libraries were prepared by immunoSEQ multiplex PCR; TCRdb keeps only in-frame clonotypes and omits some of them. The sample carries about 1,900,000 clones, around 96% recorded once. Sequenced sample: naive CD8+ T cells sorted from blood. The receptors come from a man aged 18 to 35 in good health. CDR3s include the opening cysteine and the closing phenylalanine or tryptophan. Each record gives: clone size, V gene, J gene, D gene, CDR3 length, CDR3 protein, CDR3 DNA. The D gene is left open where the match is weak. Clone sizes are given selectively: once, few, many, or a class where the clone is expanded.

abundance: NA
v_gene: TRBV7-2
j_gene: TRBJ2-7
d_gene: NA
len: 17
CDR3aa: CASSLSYDRTSSYEQYF
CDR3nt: TGTGCCAGCAGCTTAAGCTACGACAGGACTAGCTCCTACGAGCAGTACTTC

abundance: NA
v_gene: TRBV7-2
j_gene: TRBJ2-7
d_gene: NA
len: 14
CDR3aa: CASSLFLGMGEQYF
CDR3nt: TGTGCCAGCAGCTTATTCTTAGGGATGGGCGAGCAGTACTTC

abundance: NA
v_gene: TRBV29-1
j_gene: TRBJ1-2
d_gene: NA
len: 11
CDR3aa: CSVVANYGYTF
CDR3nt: TGCAGCGTTGTAGCTAACTATGGCTACACCTTC

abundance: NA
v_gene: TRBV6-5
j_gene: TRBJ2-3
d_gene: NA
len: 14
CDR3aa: CASSYVEEADTQYF
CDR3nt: TGTGCCAGCAGTTACGTAGAGGAGGCAGATACGCAGTATTTT

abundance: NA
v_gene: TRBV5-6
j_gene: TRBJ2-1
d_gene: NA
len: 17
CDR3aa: CASSLGPGVTPYNEQFF
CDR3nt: TGTGCCAGCAGCTTGGGCCCTGGGGTCACTCCCTACAATGAGCAGTTCTTC

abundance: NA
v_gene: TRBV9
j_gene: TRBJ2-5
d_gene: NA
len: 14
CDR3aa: CASSVVGGLETQYF
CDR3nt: TGTGCCAGCAGCGTAGTCGGGGGACTAGAGACCCAGTACTTC

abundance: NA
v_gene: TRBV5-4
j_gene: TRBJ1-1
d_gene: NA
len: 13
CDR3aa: CASRPGENTEAFF
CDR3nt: TGTGCCAGCAGACCAGGGGAGAACACTGAAGCTTTCTTT

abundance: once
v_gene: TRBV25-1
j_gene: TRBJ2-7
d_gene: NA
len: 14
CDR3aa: CASSWGFGTYEQYF
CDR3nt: TGTGCCAGCAGTTGGGGCTTTGGGACCTACGAGCAGTACTTC

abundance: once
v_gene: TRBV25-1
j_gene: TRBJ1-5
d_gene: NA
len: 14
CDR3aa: CASSESQSNQPQHF
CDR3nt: TGTGCCAGCAGTGAATCCCAAAGCAATCAGCCCCAGCATTTT

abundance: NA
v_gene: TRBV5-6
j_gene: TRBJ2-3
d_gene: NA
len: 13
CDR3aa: CASSLGNTDTQYF
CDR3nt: TGTGCCAGCAGCTTGGGAAACACAGATACGCAGTATTTT

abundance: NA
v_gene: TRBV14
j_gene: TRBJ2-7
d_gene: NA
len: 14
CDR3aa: CASSQFQGSNEQYF
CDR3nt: TGTGCCAGCAGCCAATTTCAGGGGAGCAACGAGCAGTACTTC

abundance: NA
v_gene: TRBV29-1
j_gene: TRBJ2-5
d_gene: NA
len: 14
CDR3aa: CSVEDPGAQETQYF
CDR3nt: TGCAGCGTTGAAGATCCGGGGGCCCAAGAGACCCAGTACTTC

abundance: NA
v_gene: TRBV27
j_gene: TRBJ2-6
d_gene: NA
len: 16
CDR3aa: CASDRDRDSGANVLTF
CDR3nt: TGTGCCAGCGATAGAGACCGTGACTCTGGGGCCAACGTCCTGACTTTC

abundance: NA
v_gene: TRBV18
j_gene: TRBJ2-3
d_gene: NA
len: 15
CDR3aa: CASSKLAGSTDTQYF
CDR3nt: TGTGCCAGCTCTAAATTGGCAGGGAGCACAGATACGCAGTATTTT

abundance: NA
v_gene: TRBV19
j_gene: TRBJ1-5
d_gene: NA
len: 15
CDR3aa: CASSIDRDGDQPQHF
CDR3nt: TGTGCCAGTAGTATAGACCGGGACGGGGATCAGCCCCAGCATTTT

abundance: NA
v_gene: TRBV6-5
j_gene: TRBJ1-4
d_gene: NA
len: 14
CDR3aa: CASSYSLGHEKLFF
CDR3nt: TGTGCCAGCAGTTACTCGTTAGGGCATGAAAAACTGTTTTTT

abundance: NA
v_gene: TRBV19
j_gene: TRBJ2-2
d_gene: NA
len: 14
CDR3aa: CASSIGNRAGELFF
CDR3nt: TGTGCCAGTAGTATAGGAAACAGGGCCGGGGAGCTGTTTTTT

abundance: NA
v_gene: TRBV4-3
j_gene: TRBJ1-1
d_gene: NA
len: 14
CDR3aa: CASSPREGGTEAFF
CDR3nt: TGCGCCAGCAGCCCTCGGGAGGGTGGTACTGAAGCTTTCTTT

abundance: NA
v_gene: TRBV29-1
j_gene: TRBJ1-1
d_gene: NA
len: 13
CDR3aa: CSLREGMNTEAFF
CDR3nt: TGCAGCCTCAGGGAGGGGATGAACACTGAAGCTTTCTTT

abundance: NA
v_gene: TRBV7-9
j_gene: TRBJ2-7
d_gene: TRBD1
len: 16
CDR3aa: CASSSGPDRGDYEQYF
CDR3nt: TGTGCCAGCAGCTCAGGTCCGGACAGGGGAGACTACGAGCAGTACTTC

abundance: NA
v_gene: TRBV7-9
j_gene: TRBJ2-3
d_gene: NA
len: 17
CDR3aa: CASSLAWASPAGDTQYF
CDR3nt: TGTGCCAGCAGCTTAGCGTGGGCCTCCCCTGCGGGAGATACGCAGTATTTT

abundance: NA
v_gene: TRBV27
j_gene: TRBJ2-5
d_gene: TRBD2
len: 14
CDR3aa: CASSFAGGSETQYF
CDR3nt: TGTGCCAGCAGTTTTGCGGGGGGCTCAGAGACCCAGTACTTC

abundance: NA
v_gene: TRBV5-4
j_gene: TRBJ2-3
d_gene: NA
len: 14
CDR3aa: CASSLAGGPDTQYF
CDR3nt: TGTGCCAGCAGCTTGGCAGGGGGGCCAGATACGCAGTATTTT

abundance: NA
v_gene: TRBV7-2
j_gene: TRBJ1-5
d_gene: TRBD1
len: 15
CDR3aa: CASRTGASSNQPQHF
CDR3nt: TGTGCCAGCAGAACAGGGGCCAGTAGCAATCAGCCCCAGCATTTT

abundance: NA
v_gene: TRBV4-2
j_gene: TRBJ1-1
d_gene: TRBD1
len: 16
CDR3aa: CASSPGQGAPGGEAFF
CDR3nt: TGTGCCAGCAGCCCTGGACAGGGGGCACCGGGGGGTGAAGCTTTCTTT

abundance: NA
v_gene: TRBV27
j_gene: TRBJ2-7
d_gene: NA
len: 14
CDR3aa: CASSPPDGSYEQYF
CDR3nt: TGTGCCAGCAGTCCACCGGACGGCTCCTACGAGCAGTACTTC

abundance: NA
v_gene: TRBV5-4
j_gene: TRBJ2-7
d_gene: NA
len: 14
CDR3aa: CASSIGTDSYEQYF
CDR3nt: TGTGCCAGCAGCATAGGGACGGATTCCTACGAGCAGTACTTC

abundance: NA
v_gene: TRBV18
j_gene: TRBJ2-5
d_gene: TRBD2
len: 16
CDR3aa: CASSPSGGNTQETQYF
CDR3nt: TGTGCCAGCTCACCTAGCGGGGGAAACACGCAAGAGACCCAGTACTTC

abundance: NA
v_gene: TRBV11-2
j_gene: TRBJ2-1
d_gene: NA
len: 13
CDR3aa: CASSLARGNEQFF
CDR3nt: TGTGCCAGCAGCTTAGCCAGGGGCAATGAGCAGTTCTTC

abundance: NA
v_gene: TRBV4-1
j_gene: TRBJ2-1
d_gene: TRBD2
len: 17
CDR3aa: CASSQDPPPGLDQEQFF
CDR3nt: TGCGCCAGCAGCCAAGATCCCCCCCCGGGACTAGACCAAGAGCAGTTCTTC

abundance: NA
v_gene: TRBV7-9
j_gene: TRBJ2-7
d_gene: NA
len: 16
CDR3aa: CASSNPEPGLNYEQYF
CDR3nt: TGTGCCAGCAGCAACCCGGAGCCGGGACTGAACTACGAGCAGTACTTC

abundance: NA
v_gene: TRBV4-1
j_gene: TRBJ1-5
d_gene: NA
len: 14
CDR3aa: CASSRPGEHQPQHF
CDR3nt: TGCGCCAGCAGCCGGCCAGGGGAGCATCAGCCCCAGCATTTT

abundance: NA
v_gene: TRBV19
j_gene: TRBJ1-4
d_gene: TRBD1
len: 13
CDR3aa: CATRQGSDEKLFF
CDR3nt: TGTGCCACCCGACAGGGCTCGGACGAAAAACTGTTTTTT

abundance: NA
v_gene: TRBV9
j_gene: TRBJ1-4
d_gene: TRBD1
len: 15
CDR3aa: CASSARQGLDEKLFF
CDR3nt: TGTGCCAGCAGCGCTCGACAGGGGTTAGATGAAAAACTGTTTTTT

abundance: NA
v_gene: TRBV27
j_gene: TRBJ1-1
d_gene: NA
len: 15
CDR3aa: CASSLYGTPNTEAFF
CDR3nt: TGTGCCAGCAGTTTATATGGGACACCAAACACTGAAGCTTTCTTT

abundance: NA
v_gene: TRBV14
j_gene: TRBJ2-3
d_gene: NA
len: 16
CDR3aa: CASSQKVAPSTDTQYF
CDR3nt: TGTGCCAGCAGCCAAAAGGTGGCCCCAAGCACAGATACGCAGTATTTT

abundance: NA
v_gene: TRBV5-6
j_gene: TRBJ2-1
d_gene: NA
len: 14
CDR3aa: CASSGGSSYNEQFF
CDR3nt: TGTGCCAGCAGCGGAGGCAGCTCCTACAATGAGCAGTTCTTC

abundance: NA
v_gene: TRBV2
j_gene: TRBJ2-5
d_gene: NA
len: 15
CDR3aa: CASSELEVVQETQYF
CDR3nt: TGTGCCAGCAGTGAATTAGAAGTCGTACAAGAGACCCAGTACTTC

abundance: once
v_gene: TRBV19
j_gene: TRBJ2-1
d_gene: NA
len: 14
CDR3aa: CASHDGGLHDEQFF
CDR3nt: TGTGCCAGCCACGACGGTGGCCTACACGATGAGCAGTTCTTC

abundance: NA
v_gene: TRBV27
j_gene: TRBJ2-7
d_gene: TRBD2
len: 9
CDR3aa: CAGPLAGVF
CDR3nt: TGTGCCGGCCCCTTGGCGGGGGTATTC

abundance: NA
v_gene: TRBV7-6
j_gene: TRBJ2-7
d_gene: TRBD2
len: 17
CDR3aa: CASSPRFSGSLRYEQYF
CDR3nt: TGTGCCAGCAGCCCCCGCTTTAGCGGGAGTCTCAGGTACGAGCAGTACTTC

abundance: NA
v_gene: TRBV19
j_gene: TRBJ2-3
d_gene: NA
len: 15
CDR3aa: CASSIAGEGTDTQYF
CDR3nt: TGTGCCAGTAGTATAGCGGGAGAGGGGACAGATACGCAGTATTTT

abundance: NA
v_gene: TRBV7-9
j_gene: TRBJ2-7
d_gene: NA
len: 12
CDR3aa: CASGPTGYEQYF
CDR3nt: TGTGCCAGCGGGCCGACAGGCTACGAGCAGTACTTC

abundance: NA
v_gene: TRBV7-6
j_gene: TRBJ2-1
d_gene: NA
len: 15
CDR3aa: CASSLGGVGRNEQFF
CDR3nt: TGTGCCAGCAGCTTAGGCGGCGTGGGTCGCAATGAGCAGTTCTTC

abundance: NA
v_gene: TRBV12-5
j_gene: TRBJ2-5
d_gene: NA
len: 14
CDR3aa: CASGLGHLGETQYF
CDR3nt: TGTGCTAGTGGTCTCGGACACCTGGGGGAGACCCAGTACTTC